Following are 9 T cell receptor beta chains from one sample sequenced in a study of metastatic and nonmetastatic thyroid tumors. TCRdb re-analyzed the PCR reads through MiXCR. The profile shows roughly 44,000 clones, 20% to 25% of them singletons. Ahead of thyroid surgery, no patient had received treatment of any kind. The sample comprised tumor tissue. These receptors originate from a female donor with papillary thyroid cancer or a benign thyroid nodule (not recorded which). Some clones in this sample may be carry-over from other donors' samples.

This clone was picked up many times. The rearrangement uses TRBV27 and TRBJ1-1; D is ambiguous. The ends were cut back, 1 base at V and 1 base at J, with 4 bases in the middle. The CDR3 contains 13 residues. In germline, CDR1 is MNHEY, CDR2 SMNVEV (reference sequence). CDR3 nucleotide sequence: TGTGCCAGCAGTTTATTCGAGAACACTGAAGCTTTCTTT. It is translated as CASSLFENTEAFF.

This clone was observed a few times. This rearrangement joins TRBV19 to TRBJ1-6; maybe TRBD1 (6 bases). This CDR3 spans 13 amino acids. The V and J ends lost 10 bases and 10 bases respectively, with 17 bases between them. From germline, CDR1 is LNHDA and CDR2 SQIVND (reference sequence). CDR3 residues: CATGRTDRSPLHF. The CDR3 DNA is TGTGCCACCGGCCGGACAGACAGATCACCCCTCCACTTT.

This clone has more than one count but fewer than ten. The chain carries TRBV6-5 and TRBJ1-1, with D possibly being TRBD1 (5 bases). Looked up from germline, CDR1 is MNHEY and CDR2 is SVGAGI. CDR3 length equals 14 residues. Trimming cost V 0 bases and J 4 bases, with 9 bases left between them. Written as DNA, the CDR3 is TGTGCCAGCAGTTACTCAGGGGTCGGCACTGAAGCTTTCTTT. The encoded protein is CASSYSGVGTEAFF.

This clone has at least ten counts. The rearrangement uses TRBV5-4 and TRBJ2-7, with 10 bases fitting TRBD2. The ends lost 3 bases at V and 7 bases at J; junction bases unmatched: 16. Germline-derived CDR1 and CDR2 are SGHNT and YYREEE (reference sequence). CDR3 length equals 17 residues. DNA for the CDR3: TGTGCCAGCAGCTCCGGAGCTATTCTAGCGGGAGCTGGGGAGCAGTACTTC. The encoded protein is CASSSGAILAGAGEQYF. Variable domain in full (rest from reference TRBV5-4 and TRBJ2-7): ETGVTQSPTHLIKTRGQQVTLRCSSQSGHNTVSWYQQALGQGPQFIFQYYREEENGRGNFPPRFSGLQFPNYSSELNVNALELDDSALYLCASSSGAILAGAGEQYFGPGTRLTVT.

This rearrangement joins TRBV13 to TRBJ1-1; D unclear. CDR3 length: 12 residues. V was cut by 0 bases and J by 7 bases, with 6 bases left in between. Germline lookup yields CDR1 PRHDT and CDR2 FYEKMQ (reference sequence). CDR3 protein: CASSLGEDEAFF. In DNA form, the CDR3 reads TGTGCCAGCAGCTTAGGCGAGGATGAAGCTTTCTTT. Full variable domain (outside the CDR3, taken from reference TRBV13 and TRBJ1-1): AAGVIQSPRHLIKEKRETATLKCYPIPRHDTVYWYQQGPGQDPQFLISFYEKMQSDKGSIPDRFSAQQFSDYHSELNMSSLELGDSALYFCASSLGEDEAFFGQGTRLTVV.

This clone has a count of ten or more. Other DNA sequences within the sample encode an identical CDR3. This chain uses TRBV11-1 with TRBJ2-5; D is undetermined. Germline CDR1 and CDR2: SGHAT and FQDESV (reference sequence). V gave up 2 bases and J gave up 0 bases, with 10 bases separating them. This CDR3 is 15 amino acids long. CDR3 sequence (DNA): TGTGCCAGCAGCTTAAGGTCCTGGGACCAAGAGACCCAGTACTTC. It yields the protein CASSLRSWDQETQYF.

The sample holds a few counts of this clone. The chain couples TRBV6-5 to TRBJ2-7, with TRBD2 identical over 8 bases. CDR3 length: 16 amino acids. V was clipped by 6 bases and J by 0 bases; unmatched bases: 10. CDR1 MNHEY and CDR2 SVGAGI come from the germline V gene. DNA for the CDR3: TGTGCCAGCAGCCGGGGGGGGTCAGGGAGCTCCTACGAGCAGTACTTC. Translation gives CASSRGGSGSSYEQYF.

The V call is TRBV27, the J call TRBJ2-7; no definite D call. Trimming took 6 bases from V and 4 from J, leaving 13 bases between them. The CDR3 length is 13 residues. Per the germline V gene, CDR1 is MNHEY and CDR2 is SMNVEV (reference sequence). CDR3 residues: CASSYGRDYEQYF. As DNA, the CDR3 is TGTGCCAGCAGCTACGGAAGAGATTACGAGCAGTACTTC.

This clone was observed a handful of times. The rearrangement uses TRBV28 and TRBJ1-1, with 7 nucleotides matching TRBD1. Germline V gene sequence: CDR1 MDHEN, CDR2 SYDVKM. With 6 bases clipped from V and 0 bases from J, the junction kept 4 bases outside the gene matches. This CDR3 is built from 14 residues. The CDR3 DNA reads as TGTGCCAGCAGGGGGGGACAGTTGAACACTGAAGCTTTCTTT. It yields the protein CASRGGQLNTEAFF.